This T cell receptor beta chain was identified in a study of T cell changes during pregnancy in multiple sclerosis. This clone was detected a few times. Method: immunoSEQ multiplex PCR; TCRdb's copy keeps in-frame clones and lacks some. The sample shows around 36,000 clones, roughly nine tenths of them seen only once. The specimen was CD8+ T cells from peripheral blood mononuclear cells, collected in the first trimester of pregnancy. This receptor was taken from a female donor with multiple sclerosis, enrolled in a pregnancy study.

The CDR3 sequence: CAWAQGSGNQPQHF. Here the CDR3 DNA reads TGTGCCTGGGCACAGGGGAGCGGGAATCAGCCCCAGCATTTT. The V and J genes are TRBV30 and TRBJ1-5; 7 bases align to TRBD1. CDR3 length: 14 amino acids. Germline V lookup: CDR1 GTSNPN, CDR2 SVGIG (reference sequence). The V segment lost 5 bases and the J segment 4 bases; nucleotides outside the gene matches: 8.